The entry below gives a single T cell receptor beta chain sequence along with its context. The data stem from a study of blood T cell repertoires in COVID-19. Study-level background: Samples came from the United States, Italy and Spain, spanning acute and convalescent COVID-19.

The data were produced by immunoSEQ multiplex PCR, yet TCRdb's version contains in-frame clones alone and is incomplete. The repertoire includes fewer than 350,000 clones, more than 70% of them detected once, and over 3.5% sits in the top ten. Trimming removed 3 bases from V and 5 bases from J; junction bases left unmatched: 7. CDR1 and CDR2 (germline): SGHRS, YFSETQ. The CDR3 loop spans 16 amino acids. The sample taken for sequencing was peripheral blood. This receptor was obtained from a woman aged 60-70 years with COVID-19, enrolled during active disease. This chain joins TRBV5-1 and TRBJ2-1; 11 nucleotides align to TRBD2. The CDR3 is CASSSTGTSGNNEQFF. CDR3 coding DNA: TGCGCCAGCAGCTCCACCGGGACTAGCGGAAACAATGAGCAGTTCTTC.